The source of this TCR beta chain is a study of cytomegalovirus exposure and HLA in healthy donors. The V end lost 0 bases, the J end lost 2 bases, and 11 bases lay between the germline ends. CDR1 and CDR2 from the germline V gene are SGHDT and YYEEEE. The CDR3 totals 15 residues. 13 Jbeta primers and 60 Vbeta primers were used for the PCR. The method was immunoSEQ multiplex PCR; TCRdb's version includes in-frame clones alone and lacks a portion of them. The sample consists of 110,000 or so clones, 10% to 15% of them appearing once. The chain combines TRBV5-6 with TRBJ2-5; no firm D call. Input material: PBMCs. The source is a man in his forties or fifties in good health and CMV-seropositive. CDR3 sequence: CASSLGLTLQETQYF. The CDR3, as DNA: TGTGCCAGCAGCTTGGGGCTGACATTGCAAGAGACCCAGTACTTC.